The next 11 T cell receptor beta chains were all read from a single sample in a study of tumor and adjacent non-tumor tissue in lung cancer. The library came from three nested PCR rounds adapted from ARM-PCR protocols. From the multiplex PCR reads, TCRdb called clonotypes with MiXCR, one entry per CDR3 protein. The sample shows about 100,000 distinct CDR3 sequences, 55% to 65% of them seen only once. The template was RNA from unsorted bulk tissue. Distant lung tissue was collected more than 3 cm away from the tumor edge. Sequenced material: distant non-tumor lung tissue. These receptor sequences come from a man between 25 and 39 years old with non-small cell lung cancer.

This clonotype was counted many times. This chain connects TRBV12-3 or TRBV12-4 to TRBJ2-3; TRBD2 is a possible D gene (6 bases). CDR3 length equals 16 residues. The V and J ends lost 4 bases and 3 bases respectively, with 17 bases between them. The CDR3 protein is CASSYLPGRLTDTQYF. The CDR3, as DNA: TGTGCCAGCAGTTACCTACCAGGGAGGTTAACAGATACGCAGTATTTT.

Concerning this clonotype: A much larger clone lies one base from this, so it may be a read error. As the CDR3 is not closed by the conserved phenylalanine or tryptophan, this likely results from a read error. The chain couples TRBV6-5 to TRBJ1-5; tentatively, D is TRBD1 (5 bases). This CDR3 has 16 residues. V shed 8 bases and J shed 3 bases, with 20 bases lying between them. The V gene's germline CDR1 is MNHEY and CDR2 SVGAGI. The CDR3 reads CASGILRDSPNQPQHL. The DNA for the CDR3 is TGTGCCAGCGGTATTCTACGAGACAGCCCCAATCAGCCCCAGCATCTT.

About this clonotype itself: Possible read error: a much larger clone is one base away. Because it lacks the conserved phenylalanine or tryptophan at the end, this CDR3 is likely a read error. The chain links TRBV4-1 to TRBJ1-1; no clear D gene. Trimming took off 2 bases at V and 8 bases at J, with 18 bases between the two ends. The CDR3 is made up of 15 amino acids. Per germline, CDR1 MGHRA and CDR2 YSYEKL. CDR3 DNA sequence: TGCGCCAGCAGCCAACCCACAGAGACTTCTCTAGAAGCTTTCATT. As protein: CASSQPTETSLEAFI.

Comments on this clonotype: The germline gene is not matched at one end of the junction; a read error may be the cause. The CDR3 coding sequence is TGCAACGTTGAAACTAGCGGGAGAAAAACCGGGAAACTGTTTTTC. Encoded protein: CNVETSGRKTGKLFF. The chain carries TRBV29-1 and TRBJ2-2; 11 bases line up with TRBD2. Germline V gives CDR1 SQVTM, CDR2 ANQGSEA. The CDR3 covers 15 residues.

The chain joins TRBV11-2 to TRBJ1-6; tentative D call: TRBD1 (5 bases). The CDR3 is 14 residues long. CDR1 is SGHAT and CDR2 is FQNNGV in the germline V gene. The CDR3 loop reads CDGSLSWGGSPLHF. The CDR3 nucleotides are TGTGACGGCAGCTTAAGCTGGGGGGGATCACCCCTCCACTTT.

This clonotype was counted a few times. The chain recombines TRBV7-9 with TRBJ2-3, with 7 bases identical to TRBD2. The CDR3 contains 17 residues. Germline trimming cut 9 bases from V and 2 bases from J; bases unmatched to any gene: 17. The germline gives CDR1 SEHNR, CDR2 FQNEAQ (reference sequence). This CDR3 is CASSPSSSGGSTDTQYF. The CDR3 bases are TGTGCCAGTAGCCCCTCCTCTAGCGGAGGGTCCACAGATACGCAGTATTTT.

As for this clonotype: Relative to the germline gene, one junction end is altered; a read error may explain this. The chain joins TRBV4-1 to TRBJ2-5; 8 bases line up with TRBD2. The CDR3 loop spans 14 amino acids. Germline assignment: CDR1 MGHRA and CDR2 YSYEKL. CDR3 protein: CASSRSGGQETQYF. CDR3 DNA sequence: TGCGCCAGTAGCCGCAGCGGGGGCCAAGAGACCCAGTACTTC.

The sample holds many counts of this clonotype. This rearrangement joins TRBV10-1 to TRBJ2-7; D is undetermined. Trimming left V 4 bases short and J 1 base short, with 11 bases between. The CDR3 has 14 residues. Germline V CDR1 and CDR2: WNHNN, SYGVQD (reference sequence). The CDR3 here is CASSGSVGSYEQYF. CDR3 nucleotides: TGCGCCAGCAGTGGCAGCGTAGGGTCCTACGAGCAGTACTTC.

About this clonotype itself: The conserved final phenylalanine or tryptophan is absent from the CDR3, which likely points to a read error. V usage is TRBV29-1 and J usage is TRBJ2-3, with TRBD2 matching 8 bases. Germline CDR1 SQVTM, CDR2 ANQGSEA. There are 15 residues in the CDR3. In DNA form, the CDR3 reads TGCAGCATTGAAACACCCAGCGGGGGCACAGATAGGCAGTATATT. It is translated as CSIETPSGGTDRQYI.

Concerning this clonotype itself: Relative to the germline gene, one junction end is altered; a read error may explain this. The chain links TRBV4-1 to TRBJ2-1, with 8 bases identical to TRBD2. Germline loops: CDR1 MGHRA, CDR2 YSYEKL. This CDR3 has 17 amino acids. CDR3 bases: TGTGCCAGCAGCCAAGAAGAGCCGGGACTAGTGTACAATGAGCAGTTCTTC. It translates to CASSQEEPGLVYNEQFF.

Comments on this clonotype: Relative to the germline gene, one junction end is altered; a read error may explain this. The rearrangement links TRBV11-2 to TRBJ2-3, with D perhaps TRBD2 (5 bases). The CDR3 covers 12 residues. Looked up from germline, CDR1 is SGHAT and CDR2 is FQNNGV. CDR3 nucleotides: TGTGCCAGCAGCCGGGATCGAGATACGCAGTGTTTT. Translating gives CASSRDRDTQCF.